This T cell receptor beta chain was retrieved from a study of shared clonotypes between healthy human individuals. Whole-study findings and limits: There were few donors, and this limited the genetic and exposure-history diversity represented. Larger estimated richness was generally seen in naive subsets than in memory subsets. Depth of sequencing was expected to influence donor clonotype sharing. Approximately 4.6% of naive CD4 clonotypes were common to a few donors.

Libraries were prepared by immunoSEQ multiplex PCR; TCRdb keeps only in-frame clonotypes and omits some of them. The profile shows about 2.1 million clones, approximately 92% of them singletons. As for this clone: Its specificity is unknown.

Per the germline V gene, CDR1 is SGDLS and CDR2 is YYNGEE. V was cut by 0 bases and J by 2 bases, with 16 bases left in between. The CDR3 runs 17 residues. CD45RO-negative cells were positively selected for CCR7, leaving out terminally differentiated effector memory CD45RA+ cells. This TCR was recovered from a man younger than 30 in good health. Some clones in this sample may be carry-over from other donors' samples. The chain combines TRBV9 with TRBJ2-3; D is unclear. The sequenced material came from naive CD8+ T cells from PBMCs. This CDR3 is CASSVGGSLPNTDTQYF. Written as DNA, the CDR3 is TGTGCCAGCAGCGTAGGTGGCTCCTTACCCAACACAGATACGCAGTATTTT.